This TCR beta chain appears in the sequencing data of a study of T-cell reconstitution after alpha-beta-depleted transplantation in children. Study-wide results and limits: At one year after transplant, newly produced T cells mostly accounted for T-cell counts and diversity.

As for this clonotype: The target antigen is unknown.

Preparation of the TCRbeta library was carried out with unique molecular identifiers. TCRdb re-derived calls from the PCR reads in MiXCR, one entry per CDR3 protein. The sample lists fewer than 350,000 distinct CDR3 sequences, roughly 7.8% seen once, with around 10% in the top ten. Germline V lookup: CDR1 ENHRY, CDR2 SYGVKD. Trimming stripped 3 bases from V and 6 bases from J, with 8 bases between. There are 12 residues in the CDR3. This TCR was sampled from a female patient aged 2 to 10 who had a stem cell transplant for Fanconi anemia, so the T cells may come from the graft donor. Specimen: peripheral blood, collected 360 days after TCRalphabeta/CD19-depleted stem cell transplant. This chain joins TRBV10-3 and TRBJ1-1, with unresolved D. CDR3 sequence: CAISDNLSEAFF. The CDR3 DNA reads as TGTGCCATCAGTGACAATCTGTCTGAAGCTTTCTTT.